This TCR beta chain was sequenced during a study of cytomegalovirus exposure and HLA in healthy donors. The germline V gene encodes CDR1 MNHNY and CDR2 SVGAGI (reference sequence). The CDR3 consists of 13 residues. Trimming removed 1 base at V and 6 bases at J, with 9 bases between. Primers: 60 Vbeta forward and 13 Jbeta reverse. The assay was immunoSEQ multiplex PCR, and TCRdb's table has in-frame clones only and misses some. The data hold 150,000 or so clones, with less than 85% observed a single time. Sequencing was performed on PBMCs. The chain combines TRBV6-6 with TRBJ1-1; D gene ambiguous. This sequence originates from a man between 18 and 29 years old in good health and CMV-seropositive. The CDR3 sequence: CASSYYSPPEAFF. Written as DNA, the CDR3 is TGTGCCAGCAGTTACTATAGTCCTCCTGAAGCTTTCTTT.